The next 24 T cell receptor beta chains were all read from a single sample in a study of monozygotic twins with inflammatory bowel disease (dated by TCRdb to between 2019 and 2020). Libraries were made using 5' RACE. Sequenced using an Illumina HiSeq 2500. TCRdb reprocessed the reads and assigns one entry to each CDR3 protein sequence, leaving out DNA. The table for this sample shows 400,000 or so distinct CDR3 sequences. More than 2% of the sample goes to the ten largest clones. The sequenced sample consisted of blood. The receptors were sampled from a human donor with ulcerative colitis or Crohn's disease, or a healthy co-twin of an affected twin (not recorded which).

V gene TRBV7-8 combines with J gene TRBJ2-2; the TCRdb call, TRBD2, lacks DNA for checking. The CDR3 is 14 amino acids. Per germline, CDR1 SGHVS and CDR2 FQNEAQ. CDR3 protein: CASSYGLVPGELFF.

The chain is built from TRBV12-3 or TRBV12-4 and TRBJ1-5. This CDR3 contains 14 residues. This CDR3 reads CASRGTAYWEPQHF.

This chain connects TRBV7-2 to TRBJ2-7; TCRdb names TRBD2, which stays unverified in the absence of DNA. Per germline, CDR1 SGHTA and CDR2 FQGNSA. The CDR3 is 14 amino acids. CDR3 residues: CASSLLAGEVEQYF.

The chain has TRBV3-1 and TRBJ2-7; TCRdb designates TRBD1, a call that cannot be tested without DNA. The germline gives CDR1 LGHDT, CDR2 YNNKEL (reference sequence). The CDR3 sequence is 12 residues long. The CDR3 is CATGDRAYEQYF.

The chain is built from TRBV12-3 or TRBV12-4 and TRBJ1-4; TCRdb reports TRBD1, a call that lacks DNA to check it against. The CDR3 consists of 17 residues. The CDR3 region is CASSFGTTIGTNEKLFF.

The chain links TRBV10-3 to TRBJ2-1; TCRdb proposes TRBD2, but this gene call is untestable without DNA. Germline values: CDR1 ENHRY, CDR2 SYGVKD. There are 14 residues in the CDR3. The CDR3 reads CAISRAGDLNEQFF.

The J gene is TRBJ2-3, the V gene TRBV7-3; absent DNA, TCRdb's TRBD2 call cannot be checked. Germline V CDR1 and CDR2: SGHTA, FQGTGA. The CDR3 sequence is 17 residues long. CDR3: CASSVRGSGSFADTQYF.

This chain connects TRBV20-1 to TRBJ1-1; checking the TCRdb D call of TRBD1 is not possible without DNA. Germline V gives CDR1 DFQATT, CDR2 SNEGSKA (reference sequence). The CDR3 totals 14 residues. The CDR3 loop reads CSAPGQVLNTEAFF.

The chain combines TRBV12-3 or TRBV12-4 with TRBJ1-6; checking the TCRdb D call of TRBD1 is not possible without DNA. CDR3 length equals 15 residues. CDR3 sequence: CASSPRTGGNSPLHF.

The rearrangement joins TRBV6-5 to TRBJ1-1; the D call of TRBD1 rests on TCRdb alone, since no DNA is present to check it. The germline V gene has CDR1 MNHEY and CDR2 SVGAGI. This CDR3 contains 18 residues. CDR3 sequence: CASSYYLGRDSVNTEAFF.

Here the CDR3 reads CASSLGTAVTYEQYF. This chain links TRBV5-4 with TRBJ2-7. Germline CDR1 and CDR2: SGHNT and YYREEE (reference sequence). This CDR3 has 15 residues. The whole variable domain, remainder taken from reference TRBV5-4 and TRBJ2-7, is ETGVTQSPTHLIKTRGQQVTLRCSSQSGHNTVSWYQQALGQGPQFIFQYYREEENGRGNFPPRFSGLQFPNYSSELNVNALELDDSALYLCASSLGTAVTYEQYFGPGTRLTVT.

The rearrangement links TRBV5-5 to TRBJ1-2. Germline CDR1 is SGHKS and CDR2 is YYEKEE (reference sequence). The CDR3 is 12 residues long. CDR3: CASSLVFGGYTF.

This chain links TRBV6-1 with TRBJ2-4. This CDR3 is 15 amino acids long. CDR1 and CDR2 (germline): MNHNS, SASEGT. CDR3 in amino acids: CASRHLGVAKNIQYF.

The V gene is TRBV15, the J gene TRBJ2-7; TCRdb selects TRBD1, and the lack of DNA leaves this call unchecked. The CDR3 is 14 amino acids. CDR1 is LNHNV, CDR2 YYDKDF, per germline (reference sequence). The CDR3 here is CATSSQPGGYEQYF.

The genes are TRBV4-2 and TRBJ1-1. This CDR3 region has 14 residues. In germline, CDR1 is LGHNA, CDR2 YNFKEQ. CDR3 sequence reads: CASSQDGWDTEAFF.

The rearrangement uses TRBV5-1 and TRBJ1-1; absent DNA, TCRdb's TRBD1 call cannot be checked. CDR3 length: 15 amino acids. CDR1 SGHRS and CDR2 YFSETQ come from the germline V gene. The CDR3 loop is CASSFEGDPYTEAFF.

The chain joins TRBV6-1 to TRBJ1-2; without DNA, the TCRdb call of TRBD1 cannot be checked. The CDR3 extends over 15 amino acids. Germline V gives CDR1 MNHNS, CDR2 SASEGT. CDR3 loop: CASSPDRFDRGGYTF.

The chain couples TRBV6-1 to TRBJ1-3; as DNA is missing, the TRBD1 call by TCRdb cannot be tested. Per germline, CDR1 MNHNS and CDR2 SASEGT. The CDR3 runs to 14 residues. The CDR3 is CASSREGSGNTIYF.

V and J are TRBV19 and TRBJ2-1; the D call of TRBD2 rests on TCRdb alone, since no DNA is present to check it. Looked up from germline, CDR1 is LNHDA and CDR2 is SQIVND (reference sequence). The CDR3 runs 19 residues. The CDR3 sequence: CASSGTSGRRMSSYNEQFF.

This chain joins TRBV27 and TRBJ1-4. The length of the CDR3 is 14 residues. Per the germline V gene, CDR1 is MNHEY and CDR2 is SMNVEV (reference sequence). The CDR3 here is CASRLRETNEKLFF.

The chain joins TRBV10-3 to TRBJ2-7. Germline assignment: CDR1 ENHRY and CDR2 SYGVKD. There are 13 residues in the CDR3. CDR3 in amino acids: CAISESPSIEQYF.

The chain couples TRBV7-2 to TRBJ1-3. CDR3 size: 16 residues. Germline assignment: CDR1 SGHTA and CDR2 FQGNSA. The CDR3 protein is CASSLGAGFSGNTIYF. Supplemented by reference TRBV7-2 and TRBJ1-3, the full variable domain reads GAGVSQSPSNKVTEKGKDVELRCDPISGHTALYWYRQSLGQGLEFLIYFQGNSAPDKSGLPSDRFSAERTGGSVSTLTIQRTQQEDSAVYLCASSLGAGFSGNTIYFGEGSWLTVV.

The chain uses TRBV7-9 and TRBJ1-6; TCRdb's assignment of TRBD1 cannot be checked, as there is no DNA. CDR1 and CDR2 (germline): SEHNR, FQNEAQ (reference sequence). The CDR3 is 16 amino acids. The chain's CDR3 is CASSLGGTEPNSPLHF. The full variable domain, with the rest looked up from reference TRBV7-9 and TRBJ1-6, is DTGVSQNPRHKITKRGQNVTFRCDPISEHNRLYWYRQTLGQGPEFLTYFQNEAQLEKSRLLSDRFSAERPKGSFSTLEIQRTEQGDSAMYLCASSLGGTEPNSPLHFGNGTRLTVT.

The chain recombines TRBV3-1 with TRBJ2-3; TCRdb's D call of TRBD1 is untestable without DNA. The CDR3 contains 14 residues. The V gene's germline CDR1 is LGHDT and CDR2 YNNKEL (reference sequence). This CDR3 reads CASSEMGGADTQYF.